These 25 T cell receptor beta chains were sequenced from one sample in a study of Tregs in tolerant kidney transplant recipients. Sequenced by immunoSEQ multiplex PCR; TCRdb stores in-frame clones only, minus some. The sample lists approximately 75,000 clones; 91% were seen once. The sample was Tregs from blood, taken before the transplant. The receptors stem from a human donor who received a combined kidney and bone marrow transplant.

The J gene is TRBJ1-5, the V gene TRBV30; D not certain. Trimming took 1 base from V and 3 from J, leaving 10 bases between them. Germline CDR1 and CDR2: GTSNPN and SVGIG (reference sequence). CDR3 length: 14 amino acids. DNA of the CDR3: TGTGCCTGGAGTGGTACGAATGTCAATCAGCCCCAGCATTTT. This translates into CAWSGTNVNQPQHF.

CDR3 amino acids: CASSIGAGQGTNNEQFF. CDR3 bases: TGTGCCAGTAGTATAGGGGCCGGACAGGGTACCAACAATGAGCAGTTCTTC. The rearrangement joins TRBV19 to TRBJ2-1; 8 bases fit TRBD1. With V trimmed by 1 base and J by 5 bases, 10 bases remained unmatched. This CDR3 spans 17 amino acids. Germline V lookup: CDR1 LNHDA, CDR2 SQIVND (reference sequence).

This chain uses TRBV28 with TRBJ1-2, with D possibly being TRBD1 (6 bases). Looked up from germline, CDR1 is MDHEN and CDR2 is SYDVKM. This CDR3 region has 15 residues. V gave up 4 bases and J gave up 8 bases, with 20 bases separating them. As DNA, the CDR3 is TGTGCCAGCAGTTCCCCGACAGGCGGGGGTTGGGGCTACACCTTC. The encoded protein is CASSSPTGGGWGYTF.

The rearrangement joins TRBV19 to TRBJ2-1, with TRBD2 matching over 9 bases. Germline trimming cut 2 bases from V and 5 bases from J; bases unmatched to any gene: 7. Germline V gene lookup returns CDR1 LNHDA and CDR2 SQIVND (reference sequence). There are 16 residues in the CDR3. The CDR3 sequence is CASSIRWLAGHNEQFF. The CDR3 DNA is TGTGCCAGTAGTATAAGGTGGCTAGCGGGGCACAATGAGCAGTTCTTC.

The chain joins TRBV19 to TRBJ2-5; 7 nucleotides agree with TRBD2. With 8 bases clipped from V and 3 bases from J, the junction kept 6 bases outside the gene matches. From germline, CDR1 is LNHDA and CDR2 SQIVND (reference sequence). This CDR3 has 13 residues. CDR3 sequence (DNA): TGTGCCAGTTCGGTCGGACTAGAAGAGACCCAGTACTTC. This gives the protein CASSVGLEETQYF.

The V and J genes are TRBV7-2 and TRBJ1-2, with 9 bases matching TRBD1. Germline V gene lookup returns CDR1 SGHTA and CDR2 FQGNSA. V lost 4 bases and J lost 5; bases outside the gene matches: 8. The CDR3 runs 15 residues. Written as DNA, the CDR3 is TGTGCCAGCAGCTCCGCTTCCGGGACAGGGTATGGCTACACCTTC. Protein: CASSSASGTGYGYTF.

The chain has TRBV4-3 and TRBJ1-2; 7 bases agree with TRBD1. J was trimmed by 6 bases and V by 0 bases; bases with no gene match: 7. This CDR3 contains 15 residues. The germline CDR1 and CDR2 sequences are LGHNA and YSLEER. CDR3 residues: CASSQDLTGIHGYTF. CDR3 in DNA: TGCGCCAGCAGCCAAGATTTGACAGGGATTCATGGCTACACCTTC.

To note about this clone: This same CDR3 is encoded by further DNA sequences in the sample. The chain joins TRBV28 to TRBJ1-5; 7 positions match TRBD1. The V gene end was trimmed by 2 bases and the J gene end by 1 base; junction bases not matched to a gene: 11. The germline gives CDR1 MDHEN, CDR2 SYDVKM. This CDR3 has 18 amino acids. The CDR3 nucleotides read TGTGCCAGCAGTTTAATTGGTCGCAGGGGGGTGAGCAATCAGCCCCAGCATTTT. Residues: CASSLIGRRGVSNQPQHF.

This chain joins TRBV6-1 and TRBJ1-2; D is ambiguous. V was shortened by 7 bases and J by 0 bases, with 9 bases between the two germline ends. Germline CDR1 reads MNHNS; CDR2 reads SASEGT. The CDR3 sequence is 13 residues long. In nucleotides, the CDR3 is TGTGCCAGCAAGAACCCGACTAACTATGGCTACACCTTC. Residues: CASKNPTNYGYTF.

The chain uses TRBV2 and TRBJ2-5, with D uncertain. The germline CDR1 and CDR2 sequences are SNHLY and FYNNEI. The CDR3 sequence is 14 residues long. Trimming cost V 4 bases and J 0 bases, with 9 bases left between them. The DNA of the CDR3 is TGTGCCAGCAGTGTACGACGGAACCAAGAGACCCAGTACTTC. Residues: CASSVRRNQETQYF.

The chain links TRBV7-9 to TRBJ1-4; 7 positions agree with TRBD1. The CDR3 loop spans 17 amino acids. Germline CDR1 is SEHNR and CDR2 is FQNEAQ (reference sequence). The V and J ends lost 5 bases and 6 bases, in that order; junction bases with no gene match: 15. The CDR3 nucleotides read TGTGCCAGCAGCCAATCAGGGGGACGGCGTCCCTATGAAAAACTGTTTTTT. Protein sequence: CASSQSGGRRPYEKLFF.

This clone has just one count. The V gene is TRBV9, the J gene TRBJ2-3, with D possibly called TRBD1 or TRBD2 (5 bases each). Trimming pared 0 bases from V and 0 bases from J, leaving 8 bases between. CDR1 and CDR2 from the germline V gene are SGDLS and YYNGEE. CDR3 length: 15 amino acids. CDR3 protein: CASSVGGASTDTQYF. In DNA form, the CDR3 reads TGTGCCAGCAGCGTAGGAGGGGCCAGCACAGATACGCAGTATTTT.

The gene calls are TRBV13 and TRBJ1-1, with TRBD1 matching 10 bases. Germline trimming cut 9 bases from V and 3 bases from J; bases unmatched to any gene: 13. Germline loops: CDR1 PRHDT, CDR2 FYEKMQ (reference sequence). The CDR3 sequence is 16 residues long. For the CDR3, the DNA is TGTGCCAGTCTAATGGGACAGGGGAGTAGGGACACTGAAGCTTTCTTT. Translated: CASLMGQGSRDTEAFF. The variable domain in full, with the rest retrieved from reference TRBV13 and TRBJ1-1, is AAGVIQSPRHLIKEKRETATLKCYPIPRHDTVYWYQQGPGQDPQFLISFYEKMQSDKGSIPDRFSAQQFSDYHSELNMSSLELGDSALYFCASLMGQGSRDTEAFFGQGTRLTVV.

This chain joins TRBV4-1 and TRBJ2-3, with TRBD2 identical over 7 bases. This CDR3 comprises 15 residues. After removal of 2 bases from V and 2 bases from J, the junction contained 4 bases not matched to a gene. From germline, CDR1 is MGHRA and CDR2 YSYEKL. The CDR3 here is CASSQLAVTTDTQYF. The DNA of the CDR3 is TGCGCCAGCAGCCAACTAGCGGTAACCACAGATACGCAGTATTTT.

This sequence joins TRBV18 and TRBJ2-5, with TRBD1 matching 8 bases. Per germline, CDR1 KGHSH and CDR2 LQKENI. The CDR3 runs 14 residues. J gave up 11 bases and V 2 bases, and 10 bases lay outside the gene matches. The CDR3 region is CASSPGVRGLTQYF. CDR3 nucleotide sequence: TGTGCCAGCTCACCAGGTGTCAGGGGGCTTACGCAGTACTTC. Full variable domain (missing parts from reference TRBV18 and TRBJ2-5): NAGVMQNPRHLVRRRGQEARLRCSPMKGHSHVYWYRQLPEEGLKFMVYLQKENIIDESGMPKERFSAEFPKEGPSILRIQQVVRGDSAAYFCASSPGVRGLTQYFGPGTRLLVL.

The V gene is TRBV4-3, the J gene TRBJ2-1; D unclear. Trimming took 1 base from V and 4 from J, leaving 11 bases between them. Germline-derived CDR1 and CDR2 are LGHNA and YSLEER. The CDR3 consists of 15 residues. CDR3 in amino acids: CASSQGSGVYNEQFF. CDR3 sequence (DNA): TGCGCCAGCAGCCAAGGCTCTGGGGTATACAATGAGCAGTTCTTC.

This chain links TRBV5-1 with TRBJ2-7; weak D call: TRBD1 (5 bases). V shed 1 base and J shed 0 bases, with 8 bases lying between them. There are 14 residues in the CDR3. Germline V CDR1 and CDR2: SGHRS, YFSETQ. This CDR3 is CASSLLGDSYEQYF. The CDR3 DNA follows: TGCGCCAGCAGCTTGTTAGGGGACTCCTACGAGCAGTACTTC.

This chain uses TRBV15 with TRBJ2-7; D gene uncertain. V shed 0 bases and J shed 4 bases, with 10 bases lying between them. This CDR3 region has 14 residues. Germline loops: CDR1 LNHNV, CDR2 YYDKDF (reference sequence). CDR3 DNA: TGTGCCACCAGCAGAGATAGAGCCGAATACGAGCAGTACTTC. Amino acid sequence: CATSRDRAEYEQYF.

The gene calls are TRBV18 and TRBJ1-2, with a possible D match to TRBD1 (5 bases). The CDR3 is 15 amino acids. CDR1 and CDR2 (germline): KGHSH, LQKENI. Trimming shortened V by 8 bases and J by 0 bases, and 16 bases separated the two germline ends. The CDR3 loop reads CASNPRQNPNYGYTF. CDR3 nucleotide sequence: TGTGCCAGCAACCCGCGACAGAATCCTAACTATGGCTACACCTTC.

The table lists this clone with a count of one. The chain employs TRBV4-1 and TRBJ2-1, with D unresolved. The CDR3 sequence is 16 residues long. V gave up 1 base and J gave up 2 bases, with 12 bases separating them. CDR1 is MGHRA, CDR2 YSYEKL, per germline. The CDR3 protein is CASSQGLGGTYNEQFF. The CDR3 coding sequence is TGCGCCAGCAGCCAAGGATTGGGCGGAACCTACAATGAGCAGTTCTTC.

The chain couples TRBV27 to TRBJ2-5; 7 nucleotides align to TRBD1. Germline V gene data show CDR1 as MNHEY and CDR2 as SMNVEV (reference sequence). This CDR3 has 16 residues. With V trimmed by 5 bases and J by 2 bases, 11 bases remained unmatched. The CDR3 coding sequence is TGTGCCAGCAGTCCGCGGACAGGTTGGAGACAAGAGACCCAGTACTTC. Protein sequence: CASSPRTGWRQETQYF.

This clone was found once. V and J are TRBV15 and TRBJ2-1; D tentatively reads TRBD1 or TRBD2 (5 bases each). Germline V CDR1 and CDR2: LNHNV, YYDKDF (reference sequence). The V end lost 0 bases, the J end lost 2 bases, and 8 bases lay between the germline ends. CDR3 size: 15 residues. The CDR3 loop is CATSRDRDPYNEQFF. Written as DNA, the CDR3 is TGTGCCACCAGCAGAGACAGGGACCCCTACAATGAGCAGTTCTTC.

The J gene is TRBJ2-1, the V gene TRBV28, with no clear D. This CDR3 contains 12 residues. Trimming removed 3 bases at V and 8 bases at J, with 8 bases between. Germline lookup yields CDR1 MDHEN and CDR2 SYDVKM. CDR3 coding DNA: TGTGCCAGCAGTTTTCGCACTTATGAGCAGTTCTTC. This gives the protein CASSFRTYEQFF.

This sequence joins TRBV7-8 and TRBJ1-4; D not resolved. Trimming shortened V by 1 base and J by 7 bases, and 10 bases separated the two germline ends. The length of the CDR3 is 14 residues. CDR1 and CDR2 from the germline V gene are SGHVS and FQNEAQ. The CDR3 is CASSLGALGEKLFF. The DNA for the CDR3 is TGTGCCAGCAGCTTAGGGGCACTGGGTGAAAAACTGTTTTTT. Combining the CDR3 with reference TRBV7-8 and TRBJ1-4 gives the whole variable domain GAGVSQSPRYKVAKRGQDVALRCDPISGHVSLFWYQQALGQGPEFLTYFQNEAQLDKSGLPSDRFFAERPEGSVSTLKIQRTQQEDSAVYLCASSLGALGEKLFFGSGTQLSVL.

The V and J genes are TRBV28 and TRBJ1-2, with 12 positions matching TRBD1. Germline V gene data show CDR1 as MDHEN and CDR2 as SYDVKM. J gave up 7 bases and V 4 bases, and 4 bases lay outside the gene matches. The CDR3 totals 14 residues. Here the CDR3 reads CASSSGTGGFGYTF. The CDR3 DNA is TGTGCCAGCAGTTCCGGGACAGGGGGCTTTGGCTACACCTTC.